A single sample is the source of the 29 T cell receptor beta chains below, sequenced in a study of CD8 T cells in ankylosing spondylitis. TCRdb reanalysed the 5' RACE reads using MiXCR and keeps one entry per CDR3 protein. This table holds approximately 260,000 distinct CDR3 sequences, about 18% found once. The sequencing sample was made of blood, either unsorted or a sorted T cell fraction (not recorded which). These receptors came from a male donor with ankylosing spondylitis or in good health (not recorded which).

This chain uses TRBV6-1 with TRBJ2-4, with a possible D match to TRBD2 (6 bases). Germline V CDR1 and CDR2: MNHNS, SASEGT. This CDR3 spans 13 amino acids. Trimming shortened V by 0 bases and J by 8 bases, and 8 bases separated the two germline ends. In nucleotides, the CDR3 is TGTGCCAGCAGTGAAGCAGGAGGGTACATTCAGTACTTC. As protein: CASSEAGGYIQYF.

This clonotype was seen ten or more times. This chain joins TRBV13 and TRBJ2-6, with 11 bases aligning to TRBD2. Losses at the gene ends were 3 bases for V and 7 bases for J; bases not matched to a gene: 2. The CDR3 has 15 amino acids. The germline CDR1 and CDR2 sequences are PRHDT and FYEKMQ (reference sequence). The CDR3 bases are TGTGCCAGCAGCTTTAGCGGGAGGGGAGCCAACGTCCTGACTTTC. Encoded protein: CASSFSGRGANVLTF.

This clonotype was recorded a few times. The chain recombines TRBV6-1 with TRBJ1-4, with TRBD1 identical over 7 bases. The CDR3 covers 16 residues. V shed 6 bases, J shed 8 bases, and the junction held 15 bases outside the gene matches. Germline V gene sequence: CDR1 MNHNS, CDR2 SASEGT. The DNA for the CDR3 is TGTGCCAGCAGCTGGGGGGCGGGACAGCCCAACGAAAAACTGTTTTTT. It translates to CASSWGAGQPNEKLFF.

The CDR3 here is CASSSAETSTDTQYF. DNA for the CDR3: TGCGCCAGCAGCTCTGCAGAAACTAGCACAGATACGCAGTATTTT. This sequence joins TRBV5-1 and TRBJ2-3; the D is unclear. The germline CDR1 and CDR2 sequences are SGHRS and YFSETQ. The CDR3 extends over 15 amino acids. V gave up 3 bases and J gave up 0 bases, with 11 bases separating them.

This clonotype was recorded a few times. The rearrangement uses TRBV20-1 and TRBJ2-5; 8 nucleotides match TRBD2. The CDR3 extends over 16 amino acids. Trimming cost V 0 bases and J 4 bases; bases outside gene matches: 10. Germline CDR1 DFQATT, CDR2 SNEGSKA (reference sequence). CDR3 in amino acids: CSARDQEAGDLETQYF. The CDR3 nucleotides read TGCAGTGCTAGAGACCAAGAAGCGGGAGATTTAGAGACCCAGTACTTC.

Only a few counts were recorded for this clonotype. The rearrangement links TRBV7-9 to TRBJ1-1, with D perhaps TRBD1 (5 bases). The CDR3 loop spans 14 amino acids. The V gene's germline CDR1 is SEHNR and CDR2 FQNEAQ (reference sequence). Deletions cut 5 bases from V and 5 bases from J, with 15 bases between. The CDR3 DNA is TGTGCCAGCAGCCCCATCCGGGGGGGAACTGAAGCTTTCTTT. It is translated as CASSPIRGGTEAFF.

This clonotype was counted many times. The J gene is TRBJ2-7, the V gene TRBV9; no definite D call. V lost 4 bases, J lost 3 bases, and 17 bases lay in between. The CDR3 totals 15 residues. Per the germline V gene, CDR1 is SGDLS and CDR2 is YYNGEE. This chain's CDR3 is CASSRGSGISYEQYF. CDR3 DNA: TGTGCCAGCAGCCGAGGATCCGGTATCAGCTACGAGCAGTACTTC.

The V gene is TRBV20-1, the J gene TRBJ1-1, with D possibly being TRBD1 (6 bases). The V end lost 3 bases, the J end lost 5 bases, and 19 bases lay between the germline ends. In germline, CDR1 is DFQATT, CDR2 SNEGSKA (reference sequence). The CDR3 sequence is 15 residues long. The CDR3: CSASAQGFFRTEAFF. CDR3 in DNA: TGCAGTGCTAGTGCACAGGGCTTTTTTCGGACTGAAGCTTTCTTT.

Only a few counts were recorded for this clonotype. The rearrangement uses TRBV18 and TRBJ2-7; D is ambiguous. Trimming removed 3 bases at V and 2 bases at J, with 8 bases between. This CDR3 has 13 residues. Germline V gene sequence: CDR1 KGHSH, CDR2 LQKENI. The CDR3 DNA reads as TGTGCCAGCTCACCGGAACAGACCTACGAGCAGTACTTC. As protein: CASSPEQTYEQYF.

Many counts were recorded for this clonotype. The CDR3 DNA is TGTGCCAGCAGTTACTCTTCAGGTAGGGACGAGCAGTACTTC. Residues: CASSYSSGRDEQYF. This sequence joins TRBV6-2 or TRBV6-3 and TRBJ2-7, with no clear D. This CDR3 has 14 amino acids. Germline V gene lookup returns CDR1 MNHEY and CDR2 SVGEGT. V lost 0 bases and J lost 5, with 11 bases in between.

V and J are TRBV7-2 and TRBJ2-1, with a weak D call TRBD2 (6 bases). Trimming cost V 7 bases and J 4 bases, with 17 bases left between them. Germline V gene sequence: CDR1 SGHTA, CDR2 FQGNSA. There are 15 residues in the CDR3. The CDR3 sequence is CASIKSYSGYNEQFF. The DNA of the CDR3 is TGTGCCAGCATTAAGTCCTATAGCGGATACAATGAGCAGTTCTTC.

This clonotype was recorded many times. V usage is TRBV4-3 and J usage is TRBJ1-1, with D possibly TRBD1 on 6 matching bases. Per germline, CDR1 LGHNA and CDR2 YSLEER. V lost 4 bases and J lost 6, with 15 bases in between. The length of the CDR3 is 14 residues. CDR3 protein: CASSPGVGGPEAFF. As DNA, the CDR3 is TGCGCCAGCAGCCCCGGGGTGGGGGGCCCTGAAGCTTTCTTT.

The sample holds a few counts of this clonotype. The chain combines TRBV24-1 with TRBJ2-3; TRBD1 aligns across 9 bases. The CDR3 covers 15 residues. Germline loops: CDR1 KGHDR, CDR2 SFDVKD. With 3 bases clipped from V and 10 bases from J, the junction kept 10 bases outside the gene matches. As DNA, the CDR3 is TGTGCCACCAGTGATCCGGACAGGGGATTCCGCTCGCAGTATTTT. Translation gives CATSDPDRGFRSQYF.

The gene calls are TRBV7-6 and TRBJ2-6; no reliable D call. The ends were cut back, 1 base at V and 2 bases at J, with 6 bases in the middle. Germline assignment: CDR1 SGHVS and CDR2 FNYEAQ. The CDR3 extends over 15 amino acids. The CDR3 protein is CASSLEAAGANVLTF. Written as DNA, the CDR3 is TGTGCCAGCAGCTTAGAGGCAGCTGGGGCCAACGTCCTGACTTTC. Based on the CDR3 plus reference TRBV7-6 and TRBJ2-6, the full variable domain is GAGVSQSPRYKVTKRGQDVALRCDPISGHVSLYWYRQALGQGPEFLTYFNYEAQQDKSGLPNDRFSAERPEGSISTLTIQRTEQRDSAMYRCASSLEAAGANVLTFGAGSRLTVL.

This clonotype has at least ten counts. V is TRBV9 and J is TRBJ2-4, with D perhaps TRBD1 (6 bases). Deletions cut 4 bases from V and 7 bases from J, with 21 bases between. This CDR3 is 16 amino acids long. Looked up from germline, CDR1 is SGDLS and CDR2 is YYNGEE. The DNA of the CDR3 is TGTGCCAGCAGCAGAAGAGACTTGGGGGCTTTGAACATTCAGTACTTC. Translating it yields CASSRRDLGALNIQYF.

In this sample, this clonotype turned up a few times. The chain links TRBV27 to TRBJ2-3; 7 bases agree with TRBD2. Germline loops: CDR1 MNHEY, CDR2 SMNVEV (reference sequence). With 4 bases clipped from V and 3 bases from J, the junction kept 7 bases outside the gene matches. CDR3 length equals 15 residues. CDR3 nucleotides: TGTGCCAGCAGTTCCCTCGCGGGAGAAACAGATACGCAGTATTTT. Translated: CASSSLAGETDTQYF.

CDR3 in amino acids: CASTGRDRDGTSSTYEQYF. The CDR3 bases are TGTGCCAGCACCGGTAGGGACAGAGACGGGACTAGCTCTACCTACGAGCAGTACTTC. The chain is built from TRBV2 and TRBJ2-7; TRBD2 agrees at 9 bases. Per the germline V gene, CDR1 is SNHLY and CDR2 is FYNNEI. CDR3 size: 19 residues. V trimming: 7 bases; J trimming: 2 bases; junction bases outside the gene matches: 21.

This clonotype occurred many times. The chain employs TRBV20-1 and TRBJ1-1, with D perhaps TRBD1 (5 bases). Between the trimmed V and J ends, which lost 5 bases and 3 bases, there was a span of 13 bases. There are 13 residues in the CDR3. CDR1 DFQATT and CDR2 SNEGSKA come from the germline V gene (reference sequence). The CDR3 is CSAWGRYDTEAFF. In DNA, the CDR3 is TGCAGTGCTTGGGGCCGATACGACACTGAAGCTTTCTTT.

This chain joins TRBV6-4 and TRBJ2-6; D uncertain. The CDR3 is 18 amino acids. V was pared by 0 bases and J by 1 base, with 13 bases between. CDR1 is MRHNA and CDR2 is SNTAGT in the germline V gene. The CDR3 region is CASSDSGYSVSGANVLTF. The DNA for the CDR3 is TGTGCCAGCAGTGACTCTGGGTATTCAGTATCTGGGGCCAACGTCCTGACTTTC.

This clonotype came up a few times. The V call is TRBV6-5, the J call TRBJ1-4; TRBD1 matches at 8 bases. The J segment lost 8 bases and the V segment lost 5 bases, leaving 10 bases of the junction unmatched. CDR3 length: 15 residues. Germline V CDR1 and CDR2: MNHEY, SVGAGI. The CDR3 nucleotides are TGTGCCAGCAGTAACAGGGGGGCCTATGAGGAAAAACTGTTTTTT. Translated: CASSNRGAYEEKLFF.

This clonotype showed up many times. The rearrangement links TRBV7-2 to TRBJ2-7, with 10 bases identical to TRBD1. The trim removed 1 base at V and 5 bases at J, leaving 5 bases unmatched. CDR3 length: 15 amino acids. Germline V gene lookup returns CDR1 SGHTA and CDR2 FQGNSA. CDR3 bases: TGTGCCAGCAGCTTAGTAGGGACAGGGGCCCACGAGCAGTACTTC. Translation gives CASSLVGTGAHEQYF.

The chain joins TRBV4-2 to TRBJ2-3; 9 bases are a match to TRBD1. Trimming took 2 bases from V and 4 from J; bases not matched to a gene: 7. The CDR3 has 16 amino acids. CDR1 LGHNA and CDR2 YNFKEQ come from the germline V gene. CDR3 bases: TGTGCCAGCAGCCAAAAGGGACAGGGAGGCGCAGATACGCAGTATTTT. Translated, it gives CASSQKGQGGADTQYF.

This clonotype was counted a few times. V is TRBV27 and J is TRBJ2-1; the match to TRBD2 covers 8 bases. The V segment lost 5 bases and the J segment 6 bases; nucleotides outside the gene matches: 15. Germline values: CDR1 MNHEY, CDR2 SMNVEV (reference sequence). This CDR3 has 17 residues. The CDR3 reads CASSKPGLVIPLNEQFF. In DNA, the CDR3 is TGTGCCAGCAGTAAACCGGGACTAGTTATTCCCCTCAATGAGCAGTTCTTC.

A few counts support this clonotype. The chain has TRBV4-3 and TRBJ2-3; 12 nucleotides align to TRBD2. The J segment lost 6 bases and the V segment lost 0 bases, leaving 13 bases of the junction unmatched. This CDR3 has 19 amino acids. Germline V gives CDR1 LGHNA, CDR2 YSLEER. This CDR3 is CASSQEEAVLAGGADTQYF. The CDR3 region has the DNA TGCGCCAGCAGCCAAGAGGAGGCAGTCCTAGCGGGAGGGGCGGATACGCAGTATTTT.

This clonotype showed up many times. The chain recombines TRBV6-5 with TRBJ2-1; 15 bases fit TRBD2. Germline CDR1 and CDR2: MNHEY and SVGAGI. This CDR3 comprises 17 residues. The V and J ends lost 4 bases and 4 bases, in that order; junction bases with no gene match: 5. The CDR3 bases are TGTGCCAGCAGTTCCGGACTAGCGGGAGGGCCTTACAATGAGCAGTTCTTC. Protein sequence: CASSSGLAGGPYNEQFF.

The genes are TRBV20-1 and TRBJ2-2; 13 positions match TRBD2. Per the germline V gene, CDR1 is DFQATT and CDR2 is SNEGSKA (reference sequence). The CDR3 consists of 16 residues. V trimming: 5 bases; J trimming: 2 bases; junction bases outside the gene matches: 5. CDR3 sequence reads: CSAAGTSGTNTGELFF. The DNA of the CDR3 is TGCAGTGCTGCGGGGACTAGCGGGACAAACACCGGGGAGCTGTTTTTT.

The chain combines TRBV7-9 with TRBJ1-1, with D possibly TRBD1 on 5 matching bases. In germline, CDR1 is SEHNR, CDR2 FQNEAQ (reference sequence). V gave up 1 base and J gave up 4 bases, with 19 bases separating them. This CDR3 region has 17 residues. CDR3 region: CASSLGYPGKMGTEAFF. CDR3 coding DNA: TGTGCCAGCAGCTTAGGGTATCCAGGGAAGATGGGCACTGAAGCTTTCTTT.

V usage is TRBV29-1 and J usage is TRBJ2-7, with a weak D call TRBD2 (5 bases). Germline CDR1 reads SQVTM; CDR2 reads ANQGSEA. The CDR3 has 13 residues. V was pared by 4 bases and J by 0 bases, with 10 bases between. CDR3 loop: CSVVPDSSYEQYF. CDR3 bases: TGCAGCGTTGTTCCGGACTCCTCCTACGAGCAGTACTTC.

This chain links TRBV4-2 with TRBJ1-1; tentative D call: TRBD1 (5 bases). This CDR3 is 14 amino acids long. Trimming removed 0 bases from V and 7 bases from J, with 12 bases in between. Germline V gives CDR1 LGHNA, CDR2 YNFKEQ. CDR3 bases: TGTGCCAGCAGCCAAGATGGGGCATCGTATGAAGCTTTCTTT. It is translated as CASSQDGASYEAFF.